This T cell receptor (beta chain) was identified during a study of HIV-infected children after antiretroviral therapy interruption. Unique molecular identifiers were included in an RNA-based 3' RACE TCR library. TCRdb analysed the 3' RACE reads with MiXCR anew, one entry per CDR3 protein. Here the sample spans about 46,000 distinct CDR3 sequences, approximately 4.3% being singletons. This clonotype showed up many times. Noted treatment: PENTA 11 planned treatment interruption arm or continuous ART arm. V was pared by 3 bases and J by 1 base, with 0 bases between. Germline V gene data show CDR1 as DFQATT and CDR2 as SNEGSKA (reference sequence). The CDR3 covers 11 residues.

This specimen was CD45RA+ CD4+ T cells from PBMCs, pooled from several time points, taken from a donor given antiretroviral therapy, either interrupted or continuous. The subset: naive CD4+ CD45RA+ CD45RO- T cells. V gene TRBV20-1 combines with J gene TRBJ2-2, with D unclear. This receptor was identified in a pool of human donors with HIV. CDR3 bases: TGCAGTGCTAGGAACACCGGGGAGCTGTTTTTT. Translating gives CSARNTGELFF.